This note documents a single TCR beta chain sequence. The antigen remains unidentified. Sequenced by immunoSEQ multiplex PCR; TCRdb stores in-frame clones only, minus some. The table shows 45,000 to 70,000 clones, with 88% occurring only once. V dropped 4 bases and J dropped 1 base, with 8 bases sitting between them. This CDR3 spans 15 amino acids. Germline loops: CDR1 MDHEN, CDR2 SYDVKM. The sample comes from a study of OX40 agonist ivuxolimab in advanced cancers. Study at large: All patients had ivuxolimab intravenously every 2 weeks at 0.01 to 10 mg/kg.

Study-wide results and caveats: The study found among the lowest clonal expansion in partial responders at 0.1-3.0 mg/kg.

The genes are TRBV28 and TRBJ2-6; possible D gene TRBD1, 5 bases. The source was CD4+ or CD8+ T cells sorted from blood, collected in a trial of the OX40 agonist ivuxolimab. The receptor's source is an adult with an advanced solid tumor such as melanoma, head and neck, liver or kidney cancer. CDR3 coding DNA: TGTGCCAGCAGTTCCGCAGGGTCTGGGGCCAACGTCCTGACTTTC. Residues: CASSSAGSGANVLTF.